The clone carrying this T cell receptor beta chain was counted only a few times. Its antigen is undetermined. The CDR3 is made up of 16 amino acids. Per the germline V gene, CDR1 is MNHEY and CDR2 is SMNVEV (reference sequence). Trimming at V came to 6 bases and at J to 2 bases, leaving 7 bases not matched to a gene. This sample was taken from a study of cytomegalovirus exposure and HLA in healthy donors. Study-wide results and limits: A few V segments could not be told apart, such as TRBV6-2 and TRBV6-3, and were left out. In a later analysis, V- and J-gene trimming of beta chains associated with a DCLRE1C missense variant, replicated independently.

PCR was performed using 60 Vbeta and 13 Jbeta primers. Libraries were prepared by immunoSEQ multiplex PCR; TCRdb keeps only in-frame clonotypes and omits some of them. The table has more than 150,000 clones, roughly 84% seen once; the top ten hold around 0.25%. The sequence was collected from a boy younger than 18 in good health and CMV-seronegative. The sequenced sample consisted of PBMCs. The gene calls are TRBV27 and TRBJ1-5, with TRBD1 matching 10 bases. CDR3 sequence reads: CASRRRDRGGNQPQHF. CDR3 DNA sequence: TGTGCCAGCAGACGACGGGACAGGGGAGGCAATCAGCCCCAGCATTTT.